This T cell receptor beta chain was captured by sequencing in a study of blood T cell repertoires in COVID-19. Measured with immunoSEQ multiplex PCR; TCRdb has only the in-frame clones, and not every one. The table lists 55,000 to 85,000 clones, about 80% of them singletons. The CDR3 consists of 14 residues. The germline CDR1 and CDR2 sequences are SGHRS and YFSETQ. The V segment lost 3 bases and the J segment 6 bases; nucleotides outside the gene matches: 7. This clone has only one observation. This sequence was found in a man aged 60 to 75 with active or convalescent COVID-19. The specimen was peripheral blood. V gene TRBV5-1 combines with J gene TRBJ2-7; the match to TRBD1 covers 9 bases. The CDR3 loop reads CASSWDREGGEQYF. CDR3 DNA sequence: TGCGCCAGCAGCTGGGACAGGGAAGGAGGCGAGCAGTACTTC.